This T cell receptor (beta chain) was sequenced for a study of CD4 and CD8 cells across lung adenocarcinoma regions. TCRdb reprocessed the PCR reads via MiXCR and lists one record per CDR3 protein. The table lists under 12,000 distinct CDR3 sequences, about 61% of them singletons. In germline, CDR1 is MGHRA, CDR2 YSYEKL. V was cut by 2 bases and J by 4 bases, with 8 bases left in between. The CDR3 sequence is 13 residues long. Donors had localized lung adenocarcinoma, a non-small cell lung cancer. The sequenced sample consisted of CD8+ T cells from the margin of a lung tumor. The clonotype originates from a male donor with lung adenocarcinoma. The CD4 and CD8 labels of this study may be unreliable. This chain links TRBV4-1 with TRBJ1-1; the D is unclear. This chain's CDR3 is CASSQTKGTEAFF. The CDR3, as DNA: TGCGCCAGCAGCCAAACCAAGGGCACTGAAGCTTTCTTT.